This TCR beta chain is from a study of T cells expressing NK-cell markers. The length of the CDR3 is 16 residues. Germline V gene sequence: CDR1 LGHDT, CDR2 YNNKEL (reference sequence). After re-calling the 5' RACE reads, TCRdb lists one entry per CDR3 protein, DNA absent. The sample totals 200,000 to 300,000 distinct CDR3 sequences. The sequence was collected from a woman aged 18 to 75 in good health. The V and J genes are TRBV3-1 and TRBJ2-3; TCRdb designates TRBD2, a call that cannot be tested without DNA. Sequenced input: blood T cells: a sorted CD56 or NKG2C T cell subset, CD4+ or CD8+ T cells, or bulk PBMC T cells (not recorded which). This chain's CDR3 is CASSQNPGLPTDTQYF.